This passage covers 11 T cell receptor beta chains from one sample sequenced in a study of cytomegalovirus exposure and HLA in healthy donors. With 60 Vbeta and 13 Jbeta primers, the PCR was carried out. TCRdb's table, derived via immunoSEQ multiplex PCR, lists solely in-frame clones and lacks some. The sample has around 120,000 clones; over 60% are singletons. The sample consisted of PBMCs. The receptor set was obtained from a human donor in good health.

The chain employs TRBV11-1 and TRBJ1-1; 11 nucleotides align to TRBD1. Germline CDR1 is SGHAT and CDR2 is FQDESV (reference sequence). The CDR3 has 15 amino acids. The ends lost 5 bases at V and 2 bases at J; junction bases unmatched: 4. The CDR3, as DNA: TGTGCCAGCAGCCCCGGGACAGGGGGAAACACTGAAGCTTTCTTT. It specifies CASSPGTGGNTEAFF.

The chain combines TRBV19 with TRBJ2-5; the match to TRBD1 covers 11 bases. Per germline, CDR1 LNHDA and CDR2 SQIVND (reference sequence). The CDR3 is made up of 15 amino acids. Losses at the gene ends were 3 bases for V and 5 bases for J; bases not matched to a gene: 5. CDR3 protein: CASSIARTGGETQYF. The CDR3 DNA sequence: TGTGCCAGTAGTATTGCCAGGACAGGGGGCGAGACCCAGTACTTC.

J is TRBJ1-5 and V is TRBV28; 12 bases line up with TRBD1. The germline CDR1 and CDR2 sequences are MDHEN and SYDVKM. J was trimmed by 6 bases and V by 2 bases; bases with no gene match: 8. The CDR3 spans 17 residues. CDR3 sequence: CASSLGTGGYRGQPQHF. CDR3 DNA sequence: TGTGCCAGCAGTTTAGGGACAGGGGGCTACCGGGGTCAGCCCCAGCATTTT.

The V and J genes are TRBV19 and TRBJ2-1, with TRBD2 matching 7 bases. Germline V gives CDR1 LNHDA, CDR2 SQIVND (reference sequence). Trimming at V came to 6 bases and at J to 1 base, leaving 9 bases not matched to a gene. The CDR3 is 16 residues long. The CDR3 nucleotides read TGTGCCAGTAGACGAAGCGGGACCCAGTCCTACAATGAGCAGTTCTTC. It yields the protein CASRRSGTQSYNEQFF.

In this sample, this clone turned up once. The chain couples TRBV19 to TRBJ1-1; D is perhaps TRBD1 (5 bases). Trimming removed 4 bases from V and 1 base from J, with 16 bases in between. Germline V CDR1 and CDR2: LNHDA, SQIVND (reference sequence). This CDR3 spans 16 amino acids. The CDR3: CASSNPGLHGNTEAFF. CDR3 in DNA: TGTGCCAGTAGTAATCCGGGACTCCATGGGAACACTGAAGCTTTCTTT.

The chain carries TRBV6-1 and TRBJ2-7; TRBD1 matches 9 bases. This CDR3 region has 16 residues. Germline loops: CDR1 MNHNS, CDR2 SASEGT. The junction had 4 bases not matched to a gene; V was cut back by 1 base and J by 0 bases. The CDR3 bases are TGTGCCAGCAGTGAAGGGACAGGGGATAGCTCCTACGAGCAGTACTTC. Its translation is CASSEGTGDSSYEQYF.

This clone appeared a single time. The chain joins TRBV6-5 to TRBJ1-2; 10 positions match TRBD1. The CDR3 is made up of 15 amino acids. The J segment lost 4 bases and the V segment lost 6 bases, leaving 8 bases of the junction unmatched. Germline assignment: CDR1 MNHEY and CDR2 SVGAGI. CDR3 protein: CASSPGTGVGYGYTF. Here the CDR3 DNA reads TGTGCCAGCAGCCCCGGGACAGGGGTCGGCTATGGCTACACCTTC.

The rearrangement joins TRBV18 to TRBJ1-2, with D possibly being TRBD1 (6 bases). Germline V gene sequence: CDR1 KGHSH, CDR2 LQKENI. V was clipped by 3 bases and J by 8 bases, with 19 bases between them. This CDR3 contains 15 residues. The CDR3 nucleotides are TGTGCCAGCTCACCGATGGACAGTCGGGTCCTAGGCTACACCTTC. This codes for CASSPMDSRVLGYTF.

The V gene is TRBV10-3, the J gene TRBJ2-5; D gene unclear. The CDR3 has 13 residues. V lost 4 bases and J lost 1, with 7 bases in between. Germline-derived CDR1 and CDR2 are ENHRY and SYGVKD. Here the CDR3 reads CAISGATQETQYF. CDR3 bases: TGTGCCATCAGTGGGGCAACCCAAGAGACCCAGTACTTC.

V is TRBV18 and J is TRBJ2-2, with D tentatively TRBD2 (6 bases). The V gene lost 1 base and the J gene lost 3 bases, with 9 bases spanning the gap. Germline CDR1 reads KGHSH; CDR2 reads LQKENI. The length of the CDR3 is 15 residues. The CDR3 is CASSPRRVDTGELFF. The DNA for the CDR3 is TGTGCCAGCTCACCACGGAGGGTAGACACCGGGGAGCTGTTTTTT. Variable domain in full (rest from reference TRBV18 and TRBJ2-2): NAGVMQNPRHLVRRRGQEARLRCSPMKGHSHVYWYRQLPEEGLKFMVYLQKENIIDESGMPKERFSAEFPKEGPSILRIQQVVRGDSAAYFCASSPRRVDTGELFFGEGSRLTVL.

The chain uses TRBV4-2 and TRBJ1-1; weak D call: TRBD1 (5 bases). Germline-derived CDR1 and CDR2 are LGHNA and YNFKEQ. The ends were cut back, 0 bases at V and 1 base at J, with 12 bases in the middle. CDR3 length equals 16 residues. CDR3: CASSQEGQGRNTEAFF. As DNA, the CDR3 is TGTGCCAGCAGCCAAGAGGGGCAGGGAAGGAACACTGAAGCTTTCTTT.